Presented here are 22 T cell receptor beta chains from one specimen sequenced in a study of CD8+CD57+ T cells in acquired aplastic anemia. The template used for profiling TCR beta VDJ and CDR3 was genomic DNA. TCRdb recomputed calls from the reads with MiXCR, one row per CDR3 protein. Of under 500,000 distinct CDR3 sequences listed, about a third are singletons. In patients chosen for sequencing, flow cytometry had shown CD8+CD57+ cell expansion. The sample comprised sorted CD4+, CD8+, or CD8+CD57+ T cells (not recorded which) from PBMCs. The receptors stem from a human donor with aplastic anemia.

The chain recombines TRBV10-3 with TRBJ2-5; D is undetermined. The CDR3 is 13 amino acids. V was cut by 0 bases and J by 3 bases, with 5 bases left in between. Germline V lookup: CDR1 ENHRY, CDR2 SYGVKD. The CDR3 reads CAISESGKETQYF. CDR3 coding DNA: TGTGCCATCAGTGAGTCTGGCAAAGAGACCCAGTACTTC.

This clonotype occurred many times. The rearrangement links TRBV4-3 to TRBJ1-2; no firm D call. Germline CDR1 LGHNA, CDR2 YSLEER. Trimming pared 1 base from V and 2 bases from J, leaving 11 bases between. The CDR3 loop spans 15 amino acids. This CDR3 is CASSQARASNYGYTF. The CDR3 nucleotides read TGCGCCAGCAGCCAAGCCCGGGCCTCGAACTATGGCTACACCTTC.

This clonotype was detected many times. The genes are TRBV10-3 and TRBJ1-6; D is unresolved. Trimming removed 0 bases at V and 7 bases at J, with 7 bases between. The CDR3 runs 14 residues. Germline loops: CDR1 ENHRY, CDR2 SYGVKD. The CDR3 DNA sequence: TGTGCCATCAGTGAGTCATCCTCGAATTCACCCCTCCACTTT. Its protein product is CAISESSSNSPLHF.

The table lists this clonotype with a few counts. The chain joins TRBV20-1 to TRBJ2-3; TRBD2 aligns across 9 bases. This CDR3 region has 16 residues. With 4 bases clipped from V and 1 base from J, the junction kept 9 bases outside the gene matches. CDR1 DFQATT and CDR2 SNEGSKA come from the germline V gene (reference sequence). The CDR3 sequence: CSATLGLARRTDTQYF. Written as DNA, the CDR3 is TGCAGTGCTACACTGGGACTAGCCAGGCGCACAGATACGCAGTATTTT.

This chain links TRBV7-9 with TRBJ1-3; D possibly corresponds to TRBD1 (6 bases). Trimming shortened V by 8 bases and J by 11 bases, and 16 bases separated the two germline ends. Germline lookup yields CDR1 SEHNR and CDR2 FQNEAQ (reference sequence). This CDR3 contains 12 residues. The CDR3 DNA reads as TGTGCCAGCCCAGCTCCAGAGGGGGCCATATATTTT. Protein sequence: CASPAPEGAIYF.

The chain joins TRBV7-9 to TRBJ2-2; the match to TRBD1 covers 7 bases. J lost 1 base, V lost 8 bases, and 7 bases had no gene match. The length of the CDR3 is 15 residues. Per the germline V gene, CDR1 is SEHNR and CDR2 is FQNEAQ (reference sequence). The CDR3 DNA is TGTGCCAGCGGGTATGGGACAGAGAACACCGGGGAGCTGTTTTTT. Residues: CASGYGTENTGELFF.

This clonotype has only a few counts. The chain is built from TRBV2 and TRBJ2-7; perhaps D is TRBD1 or TRBD2 (5 bases each). The CDR3 spans 13 residues. Germline-derived CDR1 and CDR2 are SNHLY and FYNNEI. Trimming left V 6 bases short and J 5 bases short, with 14 bases between. CDR3 sequence reads: CASSSPTGHEQYF. For the CDR3, the DNA is TGTGCCAGCAGCAGTCCGACGGGGCACGAGCAGTACTTC. Full variable domain (missing parts from reference TRBV2 and TRBJ2-7): EPEVTQTPSHQVTQMGQEVILRCVPISNHLYFYWYRQILGQKVEFLVSFYNNEISEKSEIFDDQFSVERPDGSNFTLKIRSTKLEDSAMYFCASSSPTGHEQYFGPGTRLTVT.

This clonotype was counted many times. The chain joins TRBV2 to TRBJ1-1; D is ambiguous. The CDR3 spans 13 residues. Germline values: CDR1 SNHLY, CDR2 FYNNEI. Deletions cut 3 bases from V and 6 bases from J, with 11 bases between. CDR3 protein: CASSDWADSEAFF. The CDR3 coding sequence is TGTGCCAGCAGTGACTGGGCTGATTCTGAAGCTTTCTTT.

This clonotype has just one count. This sequence joins TRBV7-9 and TRBJ2-7; 11 bases are a match to TRBD1. CDR3 size: 14 residues. Germline assignment: CDR1 SEHNR and CDR2 FQNEAQ (reference sequence). Trimming took 7 bases from V and 1 from J; bases not matched to a gene: 3. In DNA form, the CDR3 reads TGTGCCAGCAACCGGGACAGGGGGTCCTACGAGCAGTACTTC. Translating it yields CASNRDRGSYEQYF. Filled out from reference TRBV7-9 and TRBJ2-7, the complete variable domain reads DTGVSQNPRHKITKRGQNVTFRCDPISEHNRLYWYRQTLGQGPEFLTYFQNEAQLEKSRLLSDRFSAERPKGSFSTLEIQRTEQGDSAMYLCASNRDRGSYEQYFGPGTRLTVT.

Details on this clonotype: One junction end disagrees with the germline gene, perhaps due to a read error. J is TRBJ1-6 and V is TRBV5-1; no definite D call. The CDR3 totals 16 residues. Germline V lookup: CDR1 SGHRS, CDR2 YFSETQ. CDR3 bases: TGCGCCAGCAGCTTGGCGGGCGGAGGAATTAATTCACCCCCCCACTTT. It encodes CASSLAGGGINSPPHF.

Note on this clonotype: A much larger clone differs by one base, so this may be a read error. The gene calls are TRBV20-1 and TRBJ1-5; D may be TRBD1 (6 bases). The germline V and J ends were trimmed by 5 bases and 2 bases, with 16 bases remaining between them. CDR3 length equals 15 residues. Germline assignment: CDR1 DFQATT and CDR2 SNEGSKA (reference sequence). The CDR3 bases are TGCAGTGCTGGTACCGGGACAAGGGGCAATCAGCCCCAGCATTTT. Its protein product is CSAGTGTRGNQPQHF.

The chain couples TRBV20-1 to TRBJ2-5; possibly TRBD1 for D (6 bases). The ends were cut back, 0 bases at V and 4 bases at J, with 15 bases in the middle. There are 15 residues in the CDR3. Germline CDR1 reads DFQATT; CDR2 reads SNEGSKA (reference sequence). The CDR3 sequence is CSARDALQGTETQYF. The CDR3 DNA is TGCAGTGCTAGAGACGCCTTACAGGGAACAGAGACCCAGTACTTC.

This clonotype occurred once. The chain employs TRBV11-2 and TRBJ2-3; possible D gene TRBD2, 6 bases. The CDR3 is 16 amino acids. Trimming left V 2 bases short and J 4 bases short, with 16 bases between. Germline CDR1 SGHAT, CDR2 FQNNGV. CDR3 DNA: TGTGCCAGCAGCTTAAATGGAATGTCTAGCGCAGATACGCAGTATTTT. Its translation is CASSLNGMSSADTQYF.

The rearrangement joins TRBV25-1 to TRBJ1-2; D is possibly TRBD1 (5 bases). V was shortened by 4 bases and J by 4 bases, with 7 bases between the two germline ends. The CDR3 spans 12 residues. The germline gives CDR1 MGHDK, CDR2 SYGVNS. DNA for the CDR3: TGTGCCAGCAGTGGGACAACCTATGGCTACACCTTC. Translation gives CASSGTTYGYTF.

This clonotype was recorded many times. The rearrangement joins TRBV7-8 to TRBJ2-5, with TRBD1 as a possible D gene (6 bases). Per germline, CDR1 SGHVS and CDR2 FQNEAQ. Deletions cut 6 bases from V and 2 bases from J, with 13 bases between. This CDR3 contains 14 residues. The CDR3 is CASRITTGQETQYF. The DNA of the CDR3 is TGTGCCAGCAGAATAACGACAGGTCAAGAGACCCAGTACTTC.

The table lists this clonotype with a few counts. CDR3 amino acids: CASSYSFTADQPQHF. In DNA form, the CDR3 reads TGTGCCAGCAGTTACTCATTCACGGCAGATCAGCCCCAGCATTTT. This chain connects TRBV6-5 to TRBJ1-5; D gene ambiguous. The ends were cut back, 0 bases at V and 5 bases at J, with 11 bases in the middle. The CDR3 contains 15 residues. CDR1 and CDR2 (germline): MNHEY, SVGAGI.

This clonotype appeared many times. The chain recombines TRBV2 with TRBJ1-1; the D is unclear. Trimming stripped 2 bases from V and 4 bases from J, with 8 bases between. The CDR3 contains 13 residues. Germline V CDR1 and CDR2: SNHLY, FYNNEI. As DNA, the CDR3 is TGTGCCAGCAGTGAACTGGTTGGCACTGAAGCTTTCTTT. Translated: CASSELVGTEAFF.

This clonotype was seen a few times. Sequence at one end of the junction differs from germline and may be a read error. The CDR3 coding sequence is TGTGCCAGCAGTCCAGGGGGCCGGGCCAACGTCCTGACTTTC. This gives the protein CASSPGGRANVLTF. V and J are TRBV10-3 and TRBJ2-6; 8 bases fit TRBD1. The CDR3 is 14 residues long. Germline CDR1 is ENHRY and CDR2 is SYGVKD.

With respect to this clonotype: One end of the junction does not line up with germline, which may come from a read error. This chain links TRBV11-1 with TRBJ2-7; weak D call: TRBD2 (5 bases). Germline CDR1 and CDR2: SGHAT and FQDESV (reference sequence). CDR3 length: 15 amino acids. The CDR3 bases are TGTGCCAGCAGCTTATACCTGGGAGAAAACTACGAGCGGTACTTC. Translation: CASSLYLGENYERYF.

This clonotype was seen repeatedly, ten times or more. The chain joins TRBV2 to TRBJ1-5, with 8 bases aligning to TRBD1. The ends lost 6 bases at V and 1 base at J; junction bases unmatched: 5. Germline CDR1 SNHLY, CDR2 FYNNEI. CDR3 size: 15 residues. The CDR3 DNA is TGTGCCAGCAGCGGAACAGGGGGGAGCAATCAGCCCCAGCATTTT. Its translation: CASSGTGGSNQPQHF.

This clonotype was counted at least ten times. The chain joins TRBV20-1 to TRBJ1-6; the D is unclear. V lost 0 bases to trimming and J lost 7 bases, with 7 bases between them. The CDR3 is 13 amino acids. Germline V gene lookup returns CDR1 DFQATT and CDR2 SNEGSKA (reference sequence). The CDR3 DNA reads TGCAGTGCTAGAGATTCCCCCAATTCACCCCTCCACTTT. Its protein is CSARDSPNSPLHF.

This clonotype has ten or more counts. The chain has TRBV12-3 or TRBV12-4 and TRBJ2-7, with unresolved D. V shed 5 bases and J shed 6 bases, with 14 bases lying between them. The CDR3 is 13 amino acids. CDR3 loop: CASSERKSAEQYF. In DNA form, the CDR3 reads TGTGCCAGCAGTGAACGGAAGTCCGCCGAGCAGTACTTC.